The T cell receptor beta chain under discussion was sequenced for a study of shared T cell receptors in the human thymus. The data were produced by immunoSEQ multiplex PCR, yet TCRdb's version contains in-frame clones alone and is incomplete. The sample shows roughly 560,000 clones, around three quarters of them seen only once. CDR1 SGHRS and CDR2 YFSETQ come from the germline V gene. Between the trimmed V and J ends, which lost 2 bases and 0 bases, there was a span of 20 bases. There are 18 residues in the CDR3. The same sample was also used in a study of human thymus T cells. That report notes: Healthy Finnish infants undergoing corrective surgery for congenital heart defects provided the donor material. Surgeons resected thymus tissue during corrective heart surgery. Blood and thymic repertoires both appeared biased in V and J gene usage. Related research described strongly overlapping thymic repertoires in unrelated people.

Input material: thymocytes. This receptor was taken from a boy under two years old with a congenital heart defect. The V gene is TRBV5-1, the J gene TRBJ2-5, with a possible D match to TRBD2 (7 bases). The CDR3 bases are TGCGCCAGCAGCTTTATGGCAGGGAGGGGGGGGGACCAAGAGACCCAGTACTTC. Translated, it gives CASSFMAGRGGDQETQYF.